This T cell receptor (beta chain) was sequenced during a study of T cells after yellow fever vaccination. Study-level background: Each low-cell-number fraction was prepared by means of SMART-Seq v4 Ultra Low Input.

UMIs and a universal primer site were added when TCR cDNA was made by 5'RACE template switching. TCRdb ran MiXCR on the 5' RACE reads and lists one entry per CDR3 protein. The sample records tens of thousands of distinct CDR3 sequences, around 7.4% being singletons. This CDR3 comprises 13 residues. Trimming took 5 bases from V and 6 from J, leaving 10 bases between them. Germline V gene sequence: CDR1 SEHNR, CDR2 FQNEAQ (reference sequence). There are many counts of this clonotype. Antigen: not known. Findings and caveats of the study: Primary-vaccination clones mostly resurfaced post-booster (less than 98% CD4, under 90% CD8). There was a small share of clonotypes that showed up in both the CD4 and CD8 compartments.

The TCR originated in a man between 25 and 39 years old who received the YFV17D yellow fever vaccine. Material: CD8+ T cells sorted from PBMCs, obtained 15 days after the yellow fever booster vaccination. This chain connects TRBV7-9 to TRBJ1-4; D may be TRBD1 (6 bases). The CDR3 DNA reads as TGTGCCAGCAGCATCGGGGGCGATGAAAAACTGTTTTTT. Its translation is CASSIGGDEKLFF. Full variable domain (rest looked up from reference TRBV7-9 and TRBJ1-4): DTGVSQNPRHKITKRGQNVTFRCDPISEHNRLYWYRQTLGQGPEFLTYFQNEAQLEKSRLLSDRFSAERPKGSFSTLEIQRTEQGDSAMYLCASSIGGDEKLFFGSGTQLSVL.